This TCR beta chain stems from a study of blood T cell repertoires in COVID-19. Background on the study: Some COVID-19 samples were acute and others convalescent; all came from the United States, Italy and Spain. PBMCs, B-cell-depleted T cells, or T cells provided the cDNA or gDNA that made up the material.

Original handling: By means of reference gene primer amplification, nucleated cell counts were estimated. Repertoires were generated with immunoSEQ multiplex PCR, while TCRdb's copy carries only in-frame clones and drops some. V, J and clone size are those of that table, while D and trimming were read from the DNA. Among approximately 170,000 clones, around 74% were seen once, and the ten largest hold under 3.5%. A single count supports this clone. J was trimmed by 7 bases and V by 2 bases; bases with no gene match: 4. CDR1 and CDR2 from the germline V gene are SGHRS and YFSETQ. CDR3 size: 13 residues.

The rearrangement joins TRBV5-1 to TRBJ2-3; 7 bases line up with TRBD1. Sequenced input: peripheral blood. The sequence came from a woman of 80 years or more with acute or convalescent COVID-19. The CDR3 loop reads CASSFDRVNTQYF. CDR3 coding DNA: TGCGCCAGCAGCTTTGACAGGGTAAATACGCAGTATTTT.